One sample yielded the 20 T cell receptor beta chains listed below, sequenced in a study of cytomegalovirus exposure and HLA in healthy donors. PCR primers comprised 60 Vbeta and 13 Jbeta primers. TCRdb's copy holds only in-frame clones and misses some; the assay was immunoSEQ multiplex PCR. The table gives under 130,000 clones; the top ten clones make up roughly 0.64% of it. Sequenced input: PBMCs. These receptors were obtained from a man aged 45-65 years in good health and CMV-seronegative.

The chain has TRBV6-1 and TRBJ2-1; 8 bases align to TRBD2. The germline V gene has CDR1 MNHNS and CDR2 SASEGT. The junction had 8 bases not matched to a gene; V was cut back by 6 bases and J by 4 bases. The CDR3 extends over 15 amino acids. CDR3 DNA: TGTGCCAGCAGCGCGACTAGCGTTTCTTACAATGAGCAGTTCTTC. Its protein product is CASSATSVSYNEQFF.

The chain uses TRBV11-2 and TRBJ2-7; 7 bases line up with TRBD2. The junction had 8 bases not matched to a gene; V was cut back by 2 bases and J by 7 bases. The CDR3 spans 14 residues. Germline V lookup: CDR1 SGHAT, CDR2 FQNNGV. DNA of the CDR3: TGTGCCAGCAGCTTACGGGGGGTAGAAGGGGAGCAGTACTTC. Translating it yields CASSLRGVEGEQYF.

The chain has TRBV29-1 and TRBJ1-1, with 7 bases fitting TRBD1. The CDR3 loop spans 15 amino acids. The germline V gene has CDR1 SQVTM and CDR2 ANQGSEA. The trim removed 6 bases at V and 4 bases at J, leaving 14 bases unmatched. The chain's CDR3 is CSVLPPGPGGTEAFF. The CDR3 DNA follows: TGCAGCGTCTTACCACCAGGACCAGGGGGCACTGAAGCTTTCTTT. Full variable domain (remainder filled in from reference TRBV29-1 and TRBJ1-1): SAVISQKPSRDICQRGTSLTIQCQVDSQVTMMFWYRQQPGQSLTLIATANQGSEATYESGFVIDKFPISRPNLTFSTLTVSNMSPEDSSIYLCSVLPPGPGGTEAFFGQGTRLTVV.

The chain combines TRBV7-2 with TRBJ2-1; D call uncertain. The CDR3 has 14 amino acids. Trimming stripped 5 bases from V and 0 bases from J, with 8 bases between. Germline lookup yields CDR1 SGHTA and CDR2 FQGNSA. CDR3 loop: CASSASSSYNEQFF. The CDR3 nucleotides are TGTGCCAGCAGCGCCTCGAGCTCCTACAATGAGCAGTTCTTC.

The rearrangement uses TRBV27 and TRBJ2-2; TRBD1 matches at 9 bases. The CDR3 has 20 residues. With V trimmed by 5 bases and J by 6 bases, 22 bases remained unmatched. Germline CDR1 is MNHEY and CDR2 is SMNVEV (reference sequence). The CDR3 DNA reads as TGTGCCAGCAGTCCCAGTACAGGACAGGGGCCGACCAAAAGATCCGGGGAGCTGTTTTTT. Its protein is CASSPSTGQGPTKRSGELFF.

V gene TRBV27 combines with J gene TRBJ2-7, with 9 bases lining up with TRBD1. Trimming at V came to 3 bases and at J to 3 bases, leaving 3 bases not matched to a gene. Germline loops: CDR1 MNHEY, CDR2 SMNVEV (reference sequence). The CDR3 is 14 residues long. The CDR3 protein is CASSFRQGVYEQYF. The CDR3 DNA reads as TGTGCCAGCAGTTTCCGACAGGGGGTCTACGAGCAGTACTTC.

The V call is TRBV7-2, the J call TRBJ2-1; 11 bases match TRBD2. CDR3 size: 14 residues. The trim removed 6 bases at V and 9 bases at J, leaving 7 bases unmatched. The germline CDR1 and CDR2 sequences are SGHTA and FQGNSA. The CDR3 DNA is TGTGCCAGCAGAACTAGCGGGGGCTTGGGTGAGCAGTTCTTC. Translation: CASRTSGGLGEQFF.

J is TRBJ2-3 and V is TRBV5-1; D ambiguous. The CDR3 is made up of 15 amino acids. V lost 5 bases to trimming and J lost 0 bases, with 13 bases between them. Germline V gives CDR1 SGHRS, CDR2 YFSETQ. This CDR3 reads CASSGLPTSTDTQYF. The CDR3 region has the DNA TGCGCCAGCAGTGGTCTGCCAACTAGCACAGATACGCAGTATTTT.

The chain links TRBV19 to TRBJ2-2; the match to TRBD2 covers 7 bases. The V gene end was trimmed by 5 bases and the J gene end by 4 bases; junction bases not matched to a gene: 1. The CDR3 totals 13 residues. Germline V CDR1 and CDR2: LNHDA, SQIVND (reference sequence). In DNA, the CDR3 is TGTGCCAGTAGTTGGGGGGGCACCGGGGAGCTGTTTTTT. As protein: CASSWGGTGELFF.

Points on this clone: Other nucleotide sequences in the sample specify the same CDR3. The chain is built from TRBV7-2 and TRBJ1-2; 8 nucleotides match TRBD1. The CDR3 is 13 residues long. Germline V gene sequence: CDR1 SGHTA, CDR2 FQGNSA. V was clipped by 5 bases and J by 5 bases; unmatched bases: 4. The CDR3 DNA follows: TGTGCCAGCAGCACTGGACAGGGATATGGCTACACCTTC. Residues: CASSTGQGYGYTF.

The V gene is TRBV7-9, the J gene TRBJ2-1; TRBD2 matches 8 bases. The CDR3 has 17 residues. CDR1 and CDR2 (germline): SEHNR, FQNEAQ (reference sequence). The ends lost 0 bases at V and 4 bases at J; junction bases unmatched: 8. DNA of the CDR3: TGTGCCAGCAGCTTAGCGGGTAGCGGGAAGGGTTACAATGAGCAGTTCTTC. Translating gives CASSLAGSGKGYNEQFF.

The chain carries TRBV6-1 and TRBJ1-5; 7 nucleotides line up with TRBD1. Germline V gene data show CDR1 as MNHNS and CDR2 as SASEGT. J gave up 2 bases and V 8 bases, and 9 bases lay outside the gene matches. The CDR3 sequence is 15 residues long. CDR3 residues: CASSSTGIGNQPQHF. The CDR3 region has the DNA TGTGCCAGCTCCTCGACAGGGATCGGCAATCAGCCCCAGCATTTT.

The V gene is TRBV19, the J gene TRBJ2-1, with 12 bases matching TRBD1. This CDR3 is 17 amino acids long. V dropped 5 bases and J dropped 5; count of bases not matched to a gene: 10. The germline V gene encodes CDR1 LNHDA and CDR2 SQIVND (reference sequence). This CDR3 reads CASSLMTGTGGDNEQFF. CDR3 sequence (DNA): TGTGCCAGTAGTCTGATGACCGGGACAGGGGGCGACAATGAGCAGTTCTTC.

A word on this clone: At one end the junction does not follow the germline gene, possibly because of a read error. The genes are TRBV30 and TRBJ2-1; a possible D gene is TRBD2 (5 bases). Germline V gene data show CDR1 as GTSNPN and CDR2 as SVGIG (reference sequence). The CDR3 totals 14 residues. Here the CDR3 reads CAWKPEVSDNEQFF. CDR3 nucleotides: TGTGCCTGGAAGCCGGAGGTCTCCGACAATGAGCAGTTCTTC.

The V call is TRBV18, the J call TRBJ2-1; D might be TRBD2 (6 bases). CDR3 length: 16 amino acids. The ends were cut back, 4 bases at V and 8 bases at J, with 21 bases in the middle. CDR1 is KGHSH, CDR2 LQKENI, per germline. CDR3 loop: CASSRDFRDWSYEQFF. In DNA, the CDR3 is TGTGCCAGCTCACGCGACTTCCGGGACTGGTCCTATGAGCAGTTCTTC.

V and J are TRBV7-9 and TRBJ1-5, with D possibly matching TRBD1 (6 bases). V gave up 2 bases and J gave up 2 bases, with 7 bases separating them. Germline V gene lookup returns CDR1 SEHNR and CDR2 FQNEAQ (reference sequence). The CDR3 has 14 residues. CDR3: CASSLSGGNQPQHF. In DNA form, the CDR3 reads TGTGCCAGCAGCTTATCAGGGGGCAATCAGCCCCAGCATTTT. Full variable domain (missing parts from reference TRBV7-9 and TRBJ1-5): DTGVSQNPRHKITKRGQNVTFRCDPISEHNRLYWYRQTLGQGPEFLTYFQNEAQLEKSRLLSDRFSAERPKGSFSTLEIQRTEQGDSAMYLCASSLSGGNQPQHFGDGTRLSIL.

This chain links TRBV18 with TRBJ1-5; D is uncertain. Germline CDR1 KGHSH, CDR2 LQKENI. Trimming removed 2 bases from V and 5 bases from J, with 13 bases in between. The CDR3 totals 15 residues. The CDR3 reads CASSPGSDTYQPQHF. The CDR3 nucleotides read TGTGCCAGCTCACCAGGTTCAGATACCTATCAGCCCCAGCATTTT.

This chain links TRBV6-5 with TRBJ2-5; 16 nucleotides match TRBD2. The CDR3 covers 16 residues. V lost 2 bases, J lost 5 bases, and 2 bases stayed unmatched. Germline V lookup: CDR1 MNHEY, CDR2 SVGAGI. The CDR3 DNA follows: TGTGCCAGCAGTTACGGGACTAGCGGGAGGGGTGAGACCCAGTACTTC. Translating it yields CASSYGTSGRGETQYF.

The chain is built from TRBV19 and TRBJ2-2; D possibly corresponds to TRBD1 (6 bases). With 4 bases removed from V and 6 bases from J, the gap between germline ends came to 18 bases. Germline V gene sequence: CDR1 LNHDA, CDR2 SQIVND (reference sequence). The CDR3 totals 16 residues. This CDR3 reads CASSTVGTLFAGELFF. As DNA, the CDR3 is TGTGCCAGTAGTACAGTCGGGACACTGTTCGCCGGGGAGCTGTTTTTT.

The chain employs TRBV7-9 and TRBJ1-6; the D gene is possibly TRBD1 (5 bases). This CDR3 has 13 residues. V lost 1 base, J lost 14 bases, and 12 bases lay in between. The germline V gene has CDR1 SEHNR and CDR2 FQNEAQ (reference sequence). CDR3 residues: CASSLDAGSSLHF. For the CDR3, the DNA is TGTGCCAGCAGCTTAGATGCAGGGTCATCCCTCCACTTT.